This record concerns one TCR beta chain sequence. The source of the sample is a study of control samples from healthy donors and cancer patients. Repertoires were generated with immunoSEQ multiplex PCR, while TCRdb's copy carries only in-frame clones and drops some. The sample carries roughly 180,000 clones, roughly 93% recorded once. This CDR3 is 17 amino acids long. The chain couples TRBV12-2 to TRBJ2-1; the table calls TRBD1, which could not be checked here. TRBV12-2 is noted as a pseudogene. The material sequenced was blood. The TCR comes from a woman between 55 and 75 years old in good health. CDR3 protein: CASRLGDTGDFYNEQFF. The CDR3 region has the DNA TGTGCAAGTCGCTTGGGAGACACAGGGGATTTCTACAATGAGCAGTTCTTC.